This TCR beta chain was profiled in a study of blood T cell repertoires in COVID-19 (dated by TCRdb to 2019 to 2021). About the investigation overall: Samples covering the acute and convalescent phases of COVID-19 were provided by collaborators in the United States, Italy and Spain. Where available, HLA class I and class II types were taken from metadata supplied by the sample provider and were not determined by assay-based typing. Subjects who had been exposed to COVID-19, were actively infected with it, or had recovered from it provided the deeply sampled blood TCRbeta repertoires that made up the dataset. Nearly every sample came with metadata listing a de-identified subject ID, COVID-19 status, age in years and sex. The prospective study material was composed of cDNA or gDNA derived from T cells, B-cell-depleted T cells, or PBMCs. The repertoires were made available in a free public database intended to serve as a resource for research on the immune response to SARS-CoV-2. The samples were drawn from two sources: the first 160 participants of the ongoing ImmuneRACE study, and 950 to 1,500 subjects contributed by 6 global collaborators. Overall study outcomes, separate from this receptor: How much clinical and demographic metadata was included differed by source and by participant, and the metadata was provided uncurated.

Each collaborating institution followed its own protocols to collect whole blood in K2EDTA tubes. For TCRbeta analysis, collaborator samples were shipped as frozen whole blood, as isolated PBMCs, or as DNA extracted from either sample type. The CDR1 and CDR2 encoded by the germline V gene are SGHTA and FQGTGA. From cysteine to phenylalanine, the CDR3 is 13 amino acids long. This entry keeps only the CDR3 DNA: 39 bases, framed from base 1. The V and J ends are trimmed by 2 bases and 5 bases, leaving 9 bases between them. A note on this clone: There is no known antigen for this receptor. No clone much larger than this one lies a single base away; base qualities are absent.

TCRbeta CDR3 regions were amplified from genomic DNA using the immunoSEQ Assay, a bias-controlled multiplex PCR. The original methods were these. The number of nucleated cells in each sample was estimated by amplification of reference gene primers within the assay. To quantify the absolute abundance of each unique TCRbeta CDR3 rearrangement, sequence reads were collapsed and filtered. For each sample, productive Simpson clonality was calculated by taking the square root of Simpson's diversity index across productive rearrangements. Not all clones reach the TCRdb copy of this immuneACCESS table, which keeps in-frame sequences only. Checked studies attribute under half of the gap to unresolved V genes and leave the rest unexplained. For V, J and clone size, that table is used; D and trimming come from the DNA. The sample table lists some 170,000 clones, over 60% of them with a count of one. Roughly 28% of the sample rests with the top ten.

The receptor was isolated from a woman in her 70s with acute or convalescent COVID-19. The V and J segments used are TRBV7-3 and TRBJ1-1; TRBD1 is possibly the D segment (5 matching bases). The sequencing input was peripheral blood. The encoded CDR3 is CASSLSEGTEAFF. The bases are TGTGCCAGCAGCTTATCGGAGGGGACTGAAGCTTTCTTT. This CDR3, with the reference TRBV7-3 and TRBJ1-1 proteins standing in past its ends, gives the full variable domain GAGVSQTPSNKVTEKGKYVELRCDPISGHTALYWYRQSLGQGPEFLIYFQGTGAADDSGLPNDRFFAVRPEGSVSTLKIQRTERGDSAVYLCASSLSEGTEAFFGQGTRLTVV.